This TCR beta chain is from a study of blood T cell repertoires in COVID-19. Overall study: Sources were T cells, B-cell-depleted T cells, or PBMCs; the material itself was cDNA or gDNA.

Here immunoSEQ multiplex PCR was the method, and the copy in TCRdb shows in-frame clones only, minus some. The table lists 35,000 to 50,000 clones, around 83% of them singletons. This CDR3 comprises 14 residues. V lost 8 bases to trimming and J lost 7 bases; unmatched junction nucleotides: 11. Per germline, CDR1 SQVTM and CDR2 ANQGSEA. Sequenced: peripheral blood. This chain links TRBV29-1 with TRBJ2-2, with 9 bases that match TRBD1. The source is a human donor with acute or convalescent COVID-19. The donor label of this sample is uncertain. As DNA, the CDR3 is TGCAGCACCCACGGGGACAGGGAAAACGGGGAGCTGTTTTTT. This codes for CSTHGDRENGELFF.